The T cell receptor (beta chain) under discussion was sequenced for a study of siplizumab effects on memory and regulatory T cells. CDR3 length: 13 residues. V lost 3 bases and J lost 1, with 6 bases in between. Germline V gene lookup returns CDR1 SEHNR and CDR2 FQNEAQ (reference sequence). Study-level points and caveats: It was not possible to assign a naive or memory phenotype to roughly 75-97% of proliferating CD4+ or CD8+ clones.

To note about this clone: Antigen: not known.

Some 92,000 TCR templates were assayed per sample. Sequencing used immunoSEQ multiplex PCR; TCRdb keeps in-frame clones, though not all of them. The table records 95,000 to 130,000 clones, roughly 94% of them present only once. The clonotype comes from a human donor in good health. The specimen was non-Treg CD4+ T cells sorted from blood. The genes are TRBV7-9 and TRBJ1-1, with D uncertain. The CDR3 here is CASSFWQNTEAFF. In DNA, the CDR3 is TGTGCCAGCAGCTTTTGGCAGAACACTGAAGCTTTCTTT.